The rows below give T cell receptor beta chains drawn from one sample of a study of T cells in Graves' hyperthyroidism and ophthalmopathy. TCRdb re-called the multiplex PCR reads through MiXCR, storing one row per CDR3 protein. This sample carries more than 250,000 distinct CDR3 sequences, approximately 16% of them seen once, and the ten largest clones take around 30%. The specimen was blood. The receptors originated from a woman in her forties or fifties with Graves' hyperthyroidism that later progressed to Graves' ophthalmopathy. The CDR3 runs from the conserved cysteine through the conserved F or W. Each record gives: J gene, V gene, CDR3 protein.

J gene: TRBJ2-3; V gene: TRBV9; CDR3 protein: CASSVWSSPDTQYF
J gene: TRBJ1-5; V gene: TRBV2; CDR3 protein: CASRTVNQPQHF
J gene: TRBJ1-2; V gene: TRBV20-1; CDR3 protein: CSASPDRGNYGYTF
J gene: TRBJ2-7; V gene: TRBV7-2; CDR3 protein: CASSLGGTGYRGAYEQYF
J gene: TRBJ1-1; V gene: TRBV29-1; CDR3 protein: CSASMNRVNTEAFF
J gene: TRBJ2-3; V gene: TRBV6-5; CDR3 protein: CASSYSIAGPSEGTQYF
J gene: TRBJ2-3; V gene: TRBV5-6; CDR3 protein: CASSFLGAKTDTQYF
J gene: TRBJ2-7; V gene: TRBV9; CDR3 protein: CASSVGRKGEQYF
J gene: TRBJ1-5; V gene: TRBV3-1; CDR3 protein: CASSQDFGPQHF
J gene: TRBJ1-5; V gene: TRBV30; CDR3 protein: CAWSTKGWGNNQPQHF
J gene: TRBJ1-1; V gene: TRBV3-1; CDR3 protein: CASSQLATEAFF
J gene: TRBJ1-4; V gene: TRBV11-2; CDR3 protein: CASSLVRTGNEKLFF
J gene: TRBJ2-1; V gene: TRBV20-1; CDR3 protein: CRSGPSGDNEQFF
J gene: TRBJ2-3; V gene: TRBV4-2; CDR3 protein: CASSQMASTDTQYF